Reported below is one T cell receptor (beta chain). This sample is drawn from a study of T cell changes during pregnancy in multiple sclerosis. Only in-frame clones appear in the TCRdb table, and some are missing; sequencing was by immunoSEQ multiplex PCR. The data contain 60,000 or so clones, 85% to 95% of them singletons. Germline assignment: CDR1 SGHDT and CDR2 YYEEEE. CDR3 length: 17 residues. Trimming cost V 1 base and J 0 bases; bases outside gene matches: 4. This TCR derives from a female donor with multiple sclerosis, enrolled in a pregnancy study. Material: peripheral blood, obtained in the first trimester of pregnancy. V usage is TRBV5-6 and J usage is TRBJ2-2, with 9 bases identical to TRBD1. CDR3: CASSLWGQGSNTGELFF. The DNA for the CDR3 is TGTGCCAGCAGCTTGTGGGGACAGGGCTCGAACACCGGGGAGCTGTTTTTT.